The 23 T cell receptor beta chains below all came from one sample that was sequenced in a study of blood T cell repertoires in COVID-19. Method: immunoSEQ multiplex PCR; TCRdb's copy keeps in-frame clones and lacks some. In the table there are 93,000 or so clones, roughly 87% of which are singletons. Material: peripheral blood. The receptors derive from a human donor in a cohort sampled during active COVID-19.

This chain links TRBV28 with TRBJ2-5; TRBD1 is a possible D gene (6 bases). With 7 bases removed from V and 6 bases from J, the gap between germline ends came to 24 bases. The CDR3 runs to 16 residues. Germline V gene lookup returns CDR1 MDHEN and CDR2 SYDVKM. The CDR3 DNA reads TGTGCCAGCACCGAGTGGGCAGGGGCCCTGGAGAAGACCCAGTACTTC. It codes for CASTEWAGALEKTQYF.

This chain joins TRBV2 and TRBJ1-6; D unclear. In germline, CDR1 is SNHLY, CDR2 FYNNEI. This CDR3 spans 12 amino acids. V lost 7 bases to trimming and J lost 9 bases, with 10 bases between them. The DNA of the CDR3 is TGTGCCAGCATTACAAGCGGTTCACCCCTCCACTTT. Translating gives CASITSGSPLHF.

This clone came up a few times. V and J are TRBV7-2 and TRBJ1-6, with a weak D call TRBD1 (5 bases). Germline V gene sequence: CDR1 SGHTA, CDR2 FQGNSA. The CDR3 consists of 12 residues. Trimming shortened V by 7 bases and J by 10 bases, and 11 bases separated the two germline ends. The DNA for the CDR3 is TGTGCCAGCACCCGTGGGGCCTCACCCCTCCACTTT. This gives the protein CASTRGASPLHF.

V is TRBV7-9 and J is TRBJ2-1, with 8 bases identical to TRBD1. CDR1 and CDR2 (germline): SEHNR, FQNEAQ (reference sequence). The CDR3 has 17 amino acids. The V segment lost 1 base and the J segment 4 bases; nucleotides outside the gene matches: 9. CDR3 bases: TGTGCCAGCAGCTTAGAAGGGTCCGGGACAGGATACAATGAGCAGTTCTTC. Translated, it gives CASSLEGSGTGYNEQFF.

This clone was found once. This rearrangement joins TRBV10-1 to TRBJ2-1, with 9 bases identical to TRBD2. The length of the CDR3 is 15 residues. CDR1 is WNHNN, CDR2 SYGVQD, per germline (reference sequence). After removal of 3 bases from V and 7 bases from J, the junction contained 7 bases not matched to a gene. The CDR3 reads CASSDPAGGLNEQFF. The DNA of the CDR3 is TGCGCCAGCAGTGATCCAGCGGGAGGTCTTAATGAGCAGTTCTTC.

The chain uses TRBV24-1 and TRBJ2-1; D might be TRBD2 (6 bases). The CDR3 length is 11 residues. Trimming took 9 bases from V and 7 from J, leaving 9 bases between them. The germline V gene encodes CDR1 KGHDR and CDR2 SFDVKD. The CDR3 sequence: CATGRGNEQFF. The CDR3 DNA reads TGTGCCACCGGCCGGGGGAATGAGCAGTTCTTC.

The chain employs TRBV5-4 and TRBJ2-7; TRBD2 aligns across 8 bases. The CDR3 runs to 16 residues. V shed 0 bases, J shed 1 base, and the junction held 6 bases outside the gene matches. Germline-derived CDR1 and CDR2 are SGHNT and YYREEE (reference sequence). The chain's CDR3 is CASSLAGRGRSYEQYF. CDR3 in DNA: TGTGCCAGCAGCTTGGCCGGGCGCGGGAGGTCCTACGAGCAGTACTTC.

V usage is TRBV19 and J usage is TRBJ1-4; 7 positions match TRBD1. V gave up 5 bases and J gave up 5 bases; unmatched junction bases: 5. The CDR3 has 14 amino acids. CDR1 is LNHDA and CDR2 is SQIVND in the germline V gene (reference sequence). CDR3 in amino acids: CASSFGTVNEKLFF. The CDR3 region has the DNA TGTGCCAGTAGTTTCGGGACAGTGAATGAAAAACTGTTTTTT.

This chain connects TRBV2 to TRBJ1-5; 8 bases are shared with TRBD1. Per germline, CDR1 SNHLY and CDR2 FYNNEI. J was trimmed by 2 bases and V by 8 bases; bases with no gene match: 8. The CDR3 is 15 amino acids. DNA for the CDR3: TGTGCCAGCGACCCTCAGGGGGCCGGCAATCAGCCCCAGCATTTT. Protein: CASDPQGAGNQPQHF.

CDR3 in amino acids: CASSFMGNTIYF. The CDR3 DNA reads TGTGCCAGCAGCTTTATGGGAAACACCATATATTTT. The chain carries TRBV5-4 and TRBJ1-3; D not certain. V was cut by 2 bases and J by 4 bases, with 4 bases left in between. The CDR3 length is 12 residues. Germline CDR1 and CDR2: SGHNT and YYREEE (reference sequence).

Written as DNA, the CDR3 is TGTGCCAGCTCACCCTCCTCACAGTATAGCAATCAGCCCCAGCATTTT. As protein: CASSPSSQYSNQPQHF. The rearrangement links TRBV18 to TRBJ1-5; D unclear. CDR3 size: 16 residues. V lost 3 bases to trimming and J lost 0 bases, with 12 bases between them. The germline gives CDR1 KGHSH, CDR2 LQKENI.

In its sample, this clone was seen once. CDR3 sequence: CASSPGQDNSPLHF. The CDR3 nucleotides read TGTGCCAGCAGCCCAGGACAAGATAATTCACCCCTCCACTTT. The chain carries TRBV6-6 and TRBJ1-6, with a tentative D call TRBD1 (5 bases). Germline V gives CDR1 MNHNY, CDR2 SVGAGI (reference sequence). The CDR3 has 14 residues. V dropped 6 bases and J dropped 5 bases, with 11 bases sitting between them.

This chain's CDR3 is CASSVELGPYNEQFF. Written as DNA, the CDR3 is TGTGCCAGCAGCGTCGAGCTAGGCCCCTACAATGAGCAGTTCTTC. The chain recombines TRBV9 with TRBJ2-1; D uncertain. V was trimmed by 2 bases and J by 2 bases, leaving 11 bases between them. The CDR3 is 15 residues long. From germline, CDR1 is SGDLS and CDR2 YYNGEE.

The chain recombines TRBV5-1 with TRBJ2-7, with 10 bases identical to TRBD2. Germline-derived CDR1 and CDR2 are SGHRS and YFSETQ. After removal of 0 bases from V and 1 base from J, the junction contained 4 bases not matched to a gene. The CDR3 sequence is 16 residues long. CDR3 region: CASSLVLAGGSYEQYF. DNA for the CDR3: TGCGCCAGCAGCTTGGTGTTAGCGGGGGGATCCTACGAGCAGTACTTC.

J is TRBJ2-5 and V is TRBV24-1; the match to TRBD1 covers 8 bases. CDR1 is KGHDR, CDR2 SFDVKD, per germline. The junction had 6 bases not matched to a gene; V was cut back by 4 bases and J by 0 bases. CDR3 size: 16 residues. CDR3 sequence (DNA): TGTGCCACCAGTGAACTGACAGGGGCGTACCAAGAGACCCAGTACTTC. Translation: CATSELTGAYQETQYF.

This clone came up once. The chain links TRBV3-1 (or the pseudogene TRBV3-2) to TRBJ2-1, with TRBD2 matching 11 bases. Germline V gene lookup returns CDR1 LGHDT and CDR2 YNNKEL (reference sequence). The CDR3 spans 15 residues. Trimming removed 7 bases from V and 7 bases from J; junction bases left unmatched: 9. The CDR3 region is CASTLVGTSGNEQFF. In DNA form, the CDR3 reads TGTGCCAGCACCCTAGTCGGGACTAGCGGAAATGAGCAGTTCTTC.

The V call is TRBV24-1, the J call TRBJ1-3; weak D call: TRBD1 (6 bases). The CDR3 is 14 amino acids. Trimming left V 6 bases short and J 0 bases short, with 8 bases between. Germline V gene data show CDR1 as KGHDR and CDR2 as SFDVKD. The CDR3 loop is CATSPGHSGNTIYF. In DNA form, the CDR3 reads TGTGCCACCAGTCCGGGACACTCTGGAAACACCATATATTTT.

This chain links TRBV3-1 (or the pseudogene TRBV3-2) with TRBJ2-2; 16 positions match TRBD2. The germline CDR1 and CDR2 sequences are LGHDT and YNNKEL (reference sequence). CDR3 length equals 20 residues. V lost 0 bases to trimming and J lost 4 bases; unmatched junction nucleotides: 8. This CDR3 is CASSQEPGLAGGPATGELFF. DNA for the CDR3: TGTGCCAGCAGCCAAGAACCGGGACTAGCGGGAGGGCCGGCCACCGGGGAGCTGTTTTTT.

This chain joins TRBV5-6 and TRBJ2-3; a weak D match, TRBD2 (5 bases). CDR1 is SGHDT and CDR2 is YYEEEE in the germline V gene. The CDR3 spans 16 residues. V lost 2 bases and J lost 1, with 14 bases in between. Here the CDR3 DNA reads TGTGCCAGCAGCTTAGTGGGAGTCCGGGGCACAGATACGCAGTATTTT. Its protein is CASSLVGVRGTDTQYF.

This chain connects TRBV11-2 to TRBJ2-7; 9 bases line up with TRBD1. V lost 0 bases, J lost 9 bases, and 12 bases stayed unmatched. CDR1 is SGHAT, CDR2 FQNNGV, per germline. The length of the CDR3 is 16 residues. The CDR3 sequence is CASSLDGTGFGTGQYF. DNA for the CDR3: TGTGCCAGCAGCTTAGATGGGACAGGGTTCGGAACGGGGCAGTACTTC.

This clone was seen only once. The rearrangement links TRBV27 to TRBJ2-1; tentatively, D is TRBD2 (6 bases). Deletions cut 3 bases from V and 2 bases from J, with 11 bases between. CDR1 is MNHEY, CDR2 SMNVEV, per germline (reference sequence). CDR3 length equals 15 residues. DNA for the CDR3: TGTGCCAGCAGTTTTACTAGCTCCCCCTACAATGAGCAGTTCTTC. Translating gives CASSFTSSPYNEQFF.

The CDR3 DNA reads as TGTGCCAGCAGTACCCTCGGGGGAGATACGCAGTATTTT. Translated, it gives CASSTLGGDTQYF. The chain links TRBV27 to TRBJ2-3, with D possibly matching TRBD2 (6 bases). Trimming cost V 5 bases and J 5 bases, with 11 bases left between them. Looked up from germline, CDR1 is MNHEY and CDR2 is SMNVEV (reference sequence). This CDR3 spans 13 amino acids.

The rearrangement links TRBV24-1 to TRBJ2-3; D call uncertain. The CDR3 loop spans 16 amino acids. Looked up from germline, CDR1 is KGHDR and CDR2 is SFDVKD. Deletions cut 1 base from V and 2 bases from J, with 12 bases between. The CDR3 loop reads CATSDFTSESTDTQYF. As DNA, the CDR3 is TGTGCCACCAGTGATTTTACCAGCGAGTCCACAGATACGCAGTATTTT.